This T cell receptor beta chain was observed in a study of blood T cells in healthy people across ages. Germline CDR1 is SGHTA and CDR2 is FQGNSA. The CDR3 loop spans 14 amino acids. This clonotype was observed a handful of times. As yet, its antigen is unknown. Then a second PCR, running roughly 7 to 12 cycles, was carried out with a sample-barcoded 5' primer and a J-beta primer mix. TCRdb fed the 5' RACE reads into MiXCR, producing one record per CDR3 protein. Of about 780,000 distinct CDR3 sequences in the sample, more than 35% were seen once. Study-level findings and limits: When set beside aged donors, long-lived donors presented more naive CD4+ cells and higher diversity.

The sample was blood. The rearrangement joins TRBV7-2 to TRBJ2-4; the match to TRBD2 covers 11 bases. With the DNA end fitting TRBJ2-7 better, the J assignment may be wrong. The origin of this receptor is a man aged 80 or over in good health. The CDR3 DNA sequence: TGTGCCAGCAGCCGTAGCGGGGGGGGTTTCGAGCAGTACTTC. Its protein product is CASSRSGGGFEQYF.